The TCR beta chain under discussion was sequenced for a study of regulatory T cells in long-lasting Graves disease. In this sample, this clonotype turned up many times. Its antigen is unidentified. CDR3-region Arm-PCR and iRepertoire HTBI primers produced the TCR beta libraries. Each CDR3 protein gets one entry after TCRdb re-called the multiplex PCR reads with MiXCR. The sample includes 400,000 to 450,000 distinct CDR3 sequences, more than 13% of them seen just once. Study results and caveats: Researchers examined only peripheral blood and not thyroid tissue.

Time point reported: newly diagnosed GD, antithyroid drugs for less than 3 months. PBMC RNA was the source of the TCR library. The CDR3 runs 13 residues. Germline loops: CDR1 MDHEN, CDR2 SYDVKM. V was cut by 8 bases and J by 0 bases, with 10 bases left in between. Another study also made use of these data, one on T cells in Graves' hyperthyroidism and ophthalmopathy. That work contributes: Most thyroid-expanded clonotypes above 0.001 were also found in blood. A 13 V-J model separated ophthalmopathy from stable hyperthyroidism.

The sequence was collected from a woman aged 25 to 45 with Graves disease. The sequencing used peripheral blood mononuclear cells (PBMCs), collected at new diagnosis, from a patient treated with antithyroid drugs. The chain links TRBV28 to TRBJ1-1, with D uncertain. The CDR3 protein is CASRSTLNTEAFF. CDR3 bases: TGTGCCAGCCGCTCGACCCTGAACACTGAAGCTTTCTTT.